Shown below are 20 T cell receptor beta chains from a single sample sequenced in a study of blood T cell repertoires in COVID-19. Using immunoSEQ multiplex PCR, the repertoire was profiled, and TCRdb retains in-frame clones only, with some absent. The sample includes 220,000 or so clones, more than 70% of them seen just once. The specimen was PBMCs or T cells enriched from blood (not recorded which). All receptors come from a woman aged 45-60 years who had recovered from COVID-19.

In its sample, this clone was seen once. The gene calls are TRBV5-1 and TRBJ2-7; 9 bases are a match to TRBD1. CDR1 is SGHRS, CDR2 YFSETQ, per germline. This CDR3 has 16 amino acids. Unmatched junction bases numbered 10, after V lost 4 bases and J lost 2 bases. CDR3 coding DNA: TGCGCCAGCAGCGGCACCGGGACAGGGAACCCCTACGAGCAGTACTTC. It encodes CASSGTGTGNPYEQYF.

The chain carries TRBV7-3 and TRBJ2-3; a possible D gene is TRBD1 (6 bases). Trimming shortened V by 5 bases and J by 0 bases, and 12 bases separated the two germline ends. Per the germline V gene, CDR1 is SGHTA and CDR2 is FQGTGA. CDR3 size: 15 residues. For the CDR3, the DNA is TGTGCCAGCAGCCCCCAGGGGATAAGCACAGATACGCAGTATTTT. Translating it yields CASSPQGISTDTQYF.

This chain joins TRBV30 and TRBJ1-5; D is unclear. CDR1 is GTSNPN, CDR2 SVGIG, per germline (reference sequence). V shed 1 base and J shed 3 bases, with 7 bases lying between them. CDR3 length: 13 amino acids. CDR3 DNA sequence: TGTGCCTGGAGTGCTAGATTCAATCAGCCCCAGCATTTT. Amino acid sequence: CAWSARFNQPQHF.

This chain joins TRBV11-3 and TRBJ2-7, with a tentative D call TRBD1 (5 bases). Germline-derived CDR1 and CDR2 are SGHNT and YENEEA. Trimming pared 5 bases from V and 3 bases from J, leaving 20 bases between. The CDR3 consists of 16 residues. The chain's CDR3 is CASSVGPRVSSYEQYF. The CDR3 DNA reads TGTGCCAGCAGCGTAGGACCCAGGGTGTCAAGCTACGAGCAGTACTTC.

The rearrangement links TRBV28 to TRBJ1-5, with 7 bases that match TRBD1. Per germline, CDR1 MDHEN and CDR2 SYDVKM. The trim removed 9 bases at V and 5 bases at J, leaving 10 bases unmatched. The CDR3 contains 14 residues. CDR3 in amino acids: CASVNAGGHQPQHF. CDR3 coding DNA: TGTGCCAGTGTCAACGCAGGGGGTCATCAGCCCCAGCATTTT. The entire variable domain, with the rest obtained from reference TRBV28 and TRBJ1-5, is as follows: DVKVTQSSRYLVKRTGEKVFLECVQDMDHENMFWYRQDPGLGLRLIYFSYDVKMKEKGDIPEGYSVSREKKERFSLILESASTNQTSMYLCASVNAGGHQPQHFGDGTRLSIL.

The genes are TRBV11-2 and TRBJ2-1; TRBD2 aligns across 7 bases. The CDR3 covers 17 residues. Germline V gene lookup returns CDR1 SGHAT and CDR2 FQNNGV. J was trimmed by 4 bases and V by 4 bases; bases with no gene match: 13. The CDR3 loop is CASSSWSLRERYNEQFF. The CDR3, as DNA: TGTGCCAGCAGCTCTTGGAGTTTGCGGGAGAGGTACAATGAGCAGTTCTTC.

The chain recombines TRBV4-2 with TRBJ1-5; D call uncertain. This CDR3 is built from 14 residues. The germline V gene has CDR1 LGHNA and CDR2 YNFKEQ. V was pared by 2 bases and J by 2 bases, with 7 bases between. In DNA form, the CDR3 reads TGTGCCAGCAGCCAAACTGGAGGCAATCAGCCCCAGCATTTT. Protein product: CASSQTGGNQPQHF.

V is TRBV27 and J is TRBJ2-7; D is undetermined. Trimming pared 3 bases from V and 0 bases from J, leaving 6 bases between. This CDR3 has 13 residues. Germline V lookup: CDR1 MNHEY, CDR2 SMNVEV (reference sequence). The CDR3 DNA reads TGTGCCAGCAGTTTTAGCATCTCCTACGAGCAGTACTTC. Residues: CASSFSISYEQYF.

J is TRBJ1-6 and V is TRBV3-1 (or the pseudogene TRBV3-2); D ambiguous. Looked up from germline, CDR1 is LGHDT and CDR2 is YNNKEL (reference sequence). V was trimmed by 0 bases and J by 6 bases, leaving 9 bases between them. This CDR3 is built from 15 residues. CDR3: CASSQERVTNSPLHF. The CDR3 DNA follows: TGTGCCAGCAGCCAAGAGAGGGTTACTAATTCACCCCTCCACTTT.

The chain carries TRBV5-4 and TRBJ2-3; tentative D call: TRBD2 (5 bases). The germline V and J ends were trimmed by 4 bases and 3 bases, with 18 bases remaining between them. The germline CDR1 and CDR2 sequences are SGHNT and YYREEE (reference sequence). This CDR3 is built from 16 residues. Here the CDR3 reads CASSAAQLRTTDTQYF. CDR3 coding DNA: TGTGCCAGCAGCGCCGCCCAACTTAGGACTACAGATACGCAGTATTTT. Full variable domain (outside the CDR3, taken from reference TRBV5-4 and TRBJ2-3): ETGVTQSPTHLIKTRGQQVTLRCSSQSGHNTVSWYQQALGQGPQFIFQYYREEENGRGNFPPRFSGLQFPNYSSELNVNALELDDSALYLCASSAAQLRTTDTQYFGPGTRLTVL.

The rearrangement uses TRBV30 and TRBJ2-5; D gene uncertain. This CDR3 has 12 residues. CDR1 is GTSNPN and CDR2 is SVGIG in the germline V gene (reference sequence). Trimming removed 1 base at V and 5 bases at J, with 8 bases between. The CDR3 bases are TGTGCCTGGAGTGAGGTCGGGGAGACCCAGTACTTC. Protein product: CAWSEVGETQYF.

There are a few counts of this clone. V gene TRBV28 combines with J gene TRBJ1-5; 7 bases map to TRBD1. Trimming cost V 7 bases and J 3 bases; bases outside gene matches: 9. The CDR3 is made up of 15 amino acids. CDR1 is MDHEN and CDR2 is SYDVKM in the germline V gene. CDR3 sequence (DNA): TGTGCCAGCAAACCCGGGACAGCGATCAATCAGCCCCAGCATTTT. Its translation is CASKPGTAINQPQHF.

Only one count was recorded for this clone. The gene calls are TRBV13 and TRBJ2-7; D possibly corresponds to TRBD1 (5 bases). Deletions cut 0 bases from V and 0 bases from J, with 6 bases between. The CDR3 is 14 residues long. Per the germline V gene, CDR1 is PRHDT and CDR2 is FYEKMQ (reference sequence). Here the CDR3 reads CASSLGDNSYEQYF. The CDR3 DNA reads as TGTGCCAGCAGCTTAGGGGACAACTCCTACGAGCAGTACTTC.

V and J are TRBV19 and TRBJ1-5; TRBD1 agrees at 7 bases. CDR3 length equals 16 residues. V shed 1 base and J 3 bases; nucleotides not matched to a gene: 6. The germline V gene has CDR1 LNHDA and CDR2 SQIVND (reference sequence). The CDR3 DNA is TGTGCCAGTAGTATAGCACCGACAGGGTTCAATCAGCCCCAGCATTTT. Its protein is CASSIAPTGFNQPQHF.

V usage is TRBV6-5 and J usage is TRBJ2-5; the D is unclear. The CDR3 has 14 amino acids. V lost 4 bases and J 4 bases, leaving 13 bases between the germline ends. Germline V gene sequence: CDR1 MNHEY, CDR2 SVGAGI. The CDR3 DNA reads as TGTGCCAGCAGTTTGGTCAGGTTTGGAGAGACCCAGTACTTC. This codes for CASSLVRFGETQYF.

A few counts support this clone. The gene calls are TRBV6-5 and TRBJ1-2; D is unclear. Trimming shortened V by 0 bases and J by 5 bases, and 10 bases separated the two germline ends. CDR1 and CDR2 from the germline V gene are MNHEY and SVGAGI. The CDR3 covers 14 residues. In DNA, the CDR3 is TGTGCCAGCAGTTACTCCAACATATGGTATGGCTACACCTTC. Residues: CASSYSNIWYGYTF.

The chain recombines TRBV5-4 with TRBJ2-5; D perhaps matches TRBD1 (5 bases). V dropped 4 bases and J dropped 3 bases, with 19 bases sitting between them. The germline gives CDR1 SGHNT, CDR2 YYREEE (reference sequence). The length of the CDR3 is 16 residues. The CDR3 region has the DNA TGTGCCAGCAGCCCGTTGGGCCCAGGGCTGGAAGAGACCCAGTACTTC. Translation: CASSPLGPGLEETQYF.

The chain employs TRBV5-8 and TRBJ1-5; D gene ambiguous. Trimming removed 4 bases from V and 3 bases from J, with 17 bases in between. Germline CDR1 reads SGHTS; CDR2 reads YDEGEE. CDR3 length equals 16 residues. The CDR3 spells CASSRGIVRNNQPQHF. The CDR3, as DNA: TGTGCCAGCAGCCGCGGGATTGTAAGAAACAATCAGCCCCAGCATTTT. Full variable domain (rest looked up from reference TRBV5-8 and TRBJ1-5): EAGVTQSPTHLIKTRGQQATLRCSPISGHTSVYWYQQALGLGLQFLLWYDEGEERNRGNFPPRFSGRQFPNYSSELNVNALELEDSALYLCASSRGIVRNNQPQHFGDGTRLSIL.

The chain employs TRBV5-1 and TRBJ1-1; 10 positions agree with TRBD1. Germline-derived CDR1 and CDR2 are SGHRS and YFSETQ. The CDR3 sequence is 15 residues long. Trimming removed 4 bases from V and 5 bases from J; junction bases left unmatched: 8. The CDR3 region has the DNA TGCGCCAGCAGCGAATCGACAGGGGGCTTAACTGAAGCTTTCTTT. Residues: CASSESTGGLTEAFF.

The J gene is TRBJ2-7, the V gene TRBV11-3, with D perhaps matching TRBD2 (6 bases). Trimming took 5 bases from V and 3 from J, leaving 14 bases between them. CDR1 and CDR2 from the germline V gene are SGHNT and YENEEA. CDR3 size: 14 residues. CDR3 loop: CASSPGGGSYEQYF. The CDR3 nucleotides read TGTGCCAGCAGCCCCGGTGGGGGGAGCTACGAGCAGTACTTC.